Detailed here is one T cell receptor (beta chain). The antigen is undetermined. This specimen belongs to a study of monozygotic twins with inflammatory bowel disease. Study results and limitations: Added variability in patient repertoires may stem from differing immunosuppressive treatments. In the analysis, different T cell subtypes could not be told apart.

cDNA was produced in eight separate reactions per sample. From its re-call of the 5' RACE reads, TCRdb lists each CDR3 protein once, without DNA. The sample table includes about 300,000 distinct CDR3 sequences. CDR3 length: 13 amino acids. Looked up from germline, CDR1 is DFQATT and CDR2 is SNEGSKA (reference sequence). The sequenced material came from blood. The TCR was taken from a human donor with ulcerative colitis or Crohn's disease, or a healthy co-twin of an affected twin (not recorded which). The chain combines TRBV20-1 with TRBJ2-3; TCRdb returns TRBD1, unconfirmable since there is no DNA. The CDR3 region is CSARAPTWGTQYF.